The 16 T cell receptor beta chains below come from one sample, sequenced in a study of CD8+ T cells in alopecia areata. cDNA serving as the sequencing template came from extracted, reverse transcribed RNA. The repertoire was sequenced with immunoSEQ multiplex PCR; TCRdb's copy has only in-frame clones and lacks some. Of some 200,000 clones listed, around 60% are singletons. This sample's treatment: oral pan-JAK inhibitor, 5-10 mg twice daily. The starting material was CD4+ T cells sorted from blood, obtained at week 4, from a patient treated with tofacitinib. These receptors all come from a human donor with alopecia areata.

The genes are TRBV25-1 and TRBJ2-6; D is unclear. The ends were cut back, 3 bases at V and 5 bases at J, with 5 bases in the middle. CDR3 length: 13 residues. Looked up from germline, CDR1 is MGHDK and CDR2 is SYGVNS. This chain's CDR3 is CASSDPWANVLTF. The DNA for the CDR3 is TGTGCCAGCAGTGACCCTTGGGCCAACGTCCTGACTTTC. Filled out from reference TRBV25-1 and TRBJ2-6, the complete variable domain reads EADIYQTPRYLVIGTGKKITLECSQTMGHDKMYWYQQDPGMELHLIHYSYGVNSTEKGDLSSESTVSRIRTEHFPLTLESARPSHTSQYLCASSDPWANVLTFGAGSRLTVL.

V gene TRBV5-4 combines with J gene TRBJ2-3; 9 bases are shared with TRBD2. Germline CDR1 is SGHNT and CDR2 is YYREEE (reference sequence). The junction had 6 bases not matched to a gene; V was cut back by 8 bases and J by 5 bases. The CDR3 totals 13 residues. The CDR3 spells CASQRGAQDTQYF. For the CDR3, the DNA is TGTGCCAGTCAGCGGGGGGCTCAAGATACGCAGTATTTT.

The chain carries TRBV30 and TRBJ1-2; D remains unclear. Trimming shortened V by 7 bases and J by 1 base, and 10 bases separated the two germline ends. CDR3 length: 12 amino acids. Germline loops: CDR1 GTSNPN, CDR2 SVGIG (reference sequence). CDR3 loop: CASPGSNYGYTF. CDR3 nucleotide sequence: TGTGCCTCCCCGGGGAGTAACTATGGCTACACCTTC.

V is TRBV4-1 and J is TRBJ2-6; D uncertain. The germline V gene encodes CDR1 MGHRA and CDR2 YSYEKL. This CDR3 region has 16 residues. Trimming took off 6 bases at V and 0 bases at J, with 12 bases between the two ends. The CDR3, as DNA: TGCGCCAGCAGGAATCTCCATCTCTCTGGGGCCAACGTCCTGACTTTC. Translating it yields CASRNLHLSGANVLTF.

This clone appeared a few times. This sequence joins TRBV29-1 and TRBJ2-5, with TRBD1 identical over 10 bases. The germline CDR1 and CDR2 sequences are SQVTM and ANQGSEA. V trimming: 3 bases; J trimming: 6 bases; junction bases outside the gene matches: 13. This CDR3 has 16 residues. CDR3 sequence: CSVDFGGGGQGKTQYF. The CDR3 bases are TGCAGCGTTGATTTTGGAGGAGGGGGACAGGGGAAGACCCAGTACTTC. Combining the CDR3 with reference TRBV29-1 and TRBJ2-5 gives the whole variable domain SAVISQKPSRDICQRGTSLTIQCQVDSQVTMMFWYRQQPGQSLTLIATANQGSEATYESGFVIDKFPISRPNLTFSTLTVSNMSPEDSSIYLCSVDFGGGGQGKTQYFGPGTRLLVL.

The chain links TRBV30 to TRBJ1-2; tentative D call: TRBD1 (5 bases). Trimming left V 0 bases short and J 4 bases short, with 15 bases between. CDR1 GTSNPN and CDR2 SVGIG come from the germline V gene (reference sequence). This CDR3 contains 15 residues. The CDR3 nucleotides read TGTGCCTGGAGTGTATGGGGGGAGGGTGGCTATGGCTACACCTTC. Its protein product is CAWSVWGEGGYGYTF.

The chain has TRBV2 and TRBJ2-6; D is perhaps TRBD1 (5 bases). V lost 3 bases to trimming and J lost 9 bases, with 9 bases between them. CDR3 length equals 13 residues. Germline V gives CDR1 SNHLY, CDR2 FYNNEI. CDR3 DNA sequence: TGTGCCAGCAGTGATCAGGGTGTCAACGTCCTGACTTTC. Protein sequence: CASSDQGVNVLTF.

This clone turned up a few times. The V call is TRBV19, the J call TRBJ2-5, with a possible D match to TRBD2 (6 bases). The V gene lost 6 bases and the J gene lost 3 bases, with 14 bases spanning the gap. From germline, CDR1 is LNHDA and CDR2 SQIVND (reference sequence). The CDR3 is 14 amino acids. CDR3 coding DNA: TGTGCCAGTAGGACCCTGGGAGGAGAAGAGACCCAGTACTTC. Translated: CASRTLGGEETQYF.

This clone was observed a few times. V and J are TRBV14 and TRBJ2-1, with 8 bases fitting TRBD2. This CDR3 has 16 residues. The germline V gene has CDR1 SGHDN and CDR2 FVKESK. V was clipped by 1 base and J by 7 bases; unmatched bases: 9. The CDR3 spells CASSQVAGLPTNEQFF. Here the CDR3 DNA reads TGTGCCAGCAGCCAAGTAGCGGGACTACCCACGAATGAGCAGTTCTTC.

This rearrangement joins TRBV29-1 to TRBJ2-7; D is undetermined. V was shortened by 7 bases and J by 3 bases, with 16 bases between the two germline ends. CDR3 size: 13 residues. Germline CDR1 SQVTM, CDR2 ANQGSEA. The CDR3 coding sequence is TGCAGCGCCCGGTCGCTGGGAAACTACGAGCAGTACTTC. Translating gives CSARSLGNYEQYF.

This clone appeared a few times. V and J are TRBV28 and TRBJ1-2; 8 bases align to TRBD1. The V segment lost 3 bases and the J segment 6 bases; nucleotides outside the gene matches: 6. Per the germline V gene, CDR1 is MDHEN and CDR2 is SYDVKM. This CDR3 has 14 amino acids. This CDR3 is CASSLWSGGNGYTF. The CDR3 nucleotides read TGTGCCAGCAGTTTGTGGTCAGGGGGCAATGGCTACACCTTC.

The CDR3 spells CASTSLGPHLGANYGYTF. The CDR3 DNA reads TGTGCCAGCACGTCTTTGGGGCCGCACCTCGGGGCCAACTATGGCTACACCTTC. This chain links TRBV9 with TRBJ1-2; D possibly corresponds to TRBD1 (5 bases). In germline, CDR1 is SGDLS, CDR2 YYNGEE. The CDR3 length is 18 residues. V was cut by 6 bases and J by 2 bases, with 26 bases left in between.

A single count supports this clone. The gene calls are TRBV9 and TRBJ1-2; no clear D. Germline V gene data show CDR1 as SGDLS and CDR2 as YYNGEE. The CDR3 contains 15 residues. Trimming took 4 bases from V and 2 from J, leaving 15 bases between them. The CDR3 nucleotides are TGTGCCAGCAGCCCGAGCAGAGGCTGGAACTATGGCTACACCTTC. Translation gives CASSPSRGWNYGYTF.

V usage is TRBV7-2 and J usage is TRBJ1-2, with 12 positions matching TRBD1. CDR3 length: 15 amino acids. Losses at the gene ends were 5 bases for V and 8 bases for J; bases not matched to a gene: 9. The V gene's germline CDR1 is SGHTA and CDR2 FQGNSA. CDR3 DNA sequence: TGTGCCAGCAGCGTACCTTGGGACAGGGGGCACGGCTACACCTTC. As protein: CASSVPWDRGHGYTF.

A word on this clone: A much larger clonotype is one base distant, so this may be a read error. Other DNA sequences from this sample encode an identical CDR3 as well. V is TRBV18 and J is TRBJ1-1, with TRBD1 as a possible D gene (5 bases). The CDR3 contains 13 residues. V gave up 3 bases and J gave up 1 base, with 6 bases separating them. CDR1 and CDR2 (germline): KGHSH, LQKENI. CDR3 in DNA: TGTGCCAGCTCACCCCAGGGGAACACTGAAGCTTTCTTT. It translates to CASSPQGNTEAFF.

This clone was found once. This rearrangement joins TRBV2 to TRBJ2-3, with 7 bases lining up with TRBD2. The germline V gene has CDR1 SNHLY and CDR2 FYNNEI. With V trimmed by 2 bases and J by 4 bases, 12 bases remained unmatched. This CDR3 has 17 amino acids. The chain's CDR3 is CASSEYGAGRSADTQYF. CDR3 coding DNA: TGTGCCAGCAGTGAATACGGAGCGGGAAGGTCAGCAGATACGCAGTATTTT.